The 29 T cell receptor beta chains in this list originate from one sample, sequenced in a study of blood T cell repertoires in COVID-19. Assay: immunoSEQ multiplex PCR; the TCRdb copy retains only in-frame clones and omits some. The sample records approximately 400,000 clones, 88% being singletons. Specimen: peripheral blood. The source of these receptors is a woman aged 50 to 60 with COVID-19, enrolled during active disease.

Here the CDR3 reads CASSPGQGTEAFF. The DNA for the CDR3 is TGTGCCAGCAGCCCAGGACAGGGCACTGAAGCTTTCTTT. V usage is TRBV4-2 and J usage is TRBJ1-1; 8 positions match TRBD1. The CDR3 sequence is 13 residues long. The germline V gene has CDR1 LGHNA and CDR2 YNFKEQ. Trimming cost V 4 bases and J 4 bases; bases outside gene matches: 2.

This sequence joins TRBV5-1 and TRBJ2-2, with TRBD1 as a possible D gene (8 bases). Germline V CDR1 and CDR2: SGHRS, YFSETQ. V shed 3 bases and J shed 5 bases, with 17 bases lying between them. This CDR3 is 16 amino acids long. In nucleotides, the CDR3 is TGCGCCAGCAGCTGGGAGGGCAGGGGGCGAACCGGGGAGCTGTTTTTT. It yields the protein CASSWEGRGRTGELFF. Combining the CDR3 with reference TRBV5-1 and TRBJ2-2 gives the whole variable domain KAGVTQTPRYLIKTRGQQVTLSCSPISGHRSVSWYQQTPGQGLQFLFEYFSETQRNKGNFPGRFSGRQFSNSRSEMNVSTLELGDSALYLCASSWEGRGRTGELFFGEGSRLTVL.

This CDR3 reads CSAREGSNQPQHF. Written as DNA, the CDR3 is TGCAGCGCCCGGGAGGGGAGCAATCAGCCCCAGCATTTT. The chain uses TRBV29-1 and TRBJ1-5; a possible D gene is TRBD1 (5 bases). Germline V gene lookup returns CDR1 SQVTM and CDR2 ANQGSEA. The CDR3 spans 13 residues. V lost 7 bases and J lost 1, with 11 bases in between.

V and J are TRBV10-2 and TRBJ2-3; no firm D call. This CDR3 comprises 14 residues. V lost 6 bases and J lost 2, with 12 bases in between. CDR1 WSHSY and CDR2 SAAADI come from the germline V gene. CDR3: CASRVGLDTDTQYF. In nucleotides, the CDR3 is TGCGCCAGCAGGGTTGGCCTTGACACAGATACGCAGTATTTT.

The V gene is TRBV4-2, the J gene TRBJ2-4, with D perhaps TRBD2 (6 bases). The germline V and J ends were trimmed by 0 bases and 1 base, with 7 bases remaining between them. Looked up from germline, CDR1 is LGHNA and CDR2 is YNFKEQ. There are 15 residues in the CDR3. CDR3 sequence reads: CASSQDSGAKNIQYF. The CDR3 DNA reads TGTGCCAGCAGCCAAGACAGCGGGGCCAAAAACATTCAGTACTTC.

CDR3 nucleotides: TGCGCCAGCAGCTTGGCAGTCAGGGAGGGTACTGAAGCTTTCTTT. This sequence encodes CASSLAVREGTEAFF. The chain combines TRBV5-1 with TRBJ1-1; perhaps TRBD1 as D (5 bases). With 0 bases removed from V and 5 bases from J, the gap between germline ends came to 14 bases. This CDR3 contains 15 residues. Per the germline V gene, CDR1 is SGHRS and CDR2 is YFSETQ.

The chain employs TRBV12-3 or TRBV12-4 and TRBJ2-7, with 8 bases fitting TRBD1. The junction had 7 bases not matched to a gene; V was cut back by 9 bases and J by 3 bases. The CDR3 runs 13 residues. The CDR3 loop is CASSQDRVYEQYF. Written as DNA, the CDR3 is TGTGCCAGTTCCCAGGACAGGGTCTACGAGCAGTACTTC.

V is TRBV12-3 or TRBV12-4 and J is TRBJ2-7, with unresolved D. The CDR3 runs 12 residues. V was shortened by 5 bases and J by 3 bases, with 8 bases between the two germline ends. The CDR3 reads CASSLNNYEQYF. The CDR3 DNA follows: TGTGCCAGCAGTCTGAACAACTACGAGCAGTACTTC.

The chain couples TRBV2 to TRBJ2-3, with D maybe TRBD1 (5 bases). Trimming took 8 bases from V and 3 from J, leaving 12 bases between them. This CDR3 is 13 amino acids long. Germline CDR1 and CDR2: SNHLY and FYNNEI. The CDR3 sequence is CASDIGVTDTQYF. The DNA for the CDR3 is TGTGCCAGCGATATAGGGGTAACAGATACGCAGTATTTT.

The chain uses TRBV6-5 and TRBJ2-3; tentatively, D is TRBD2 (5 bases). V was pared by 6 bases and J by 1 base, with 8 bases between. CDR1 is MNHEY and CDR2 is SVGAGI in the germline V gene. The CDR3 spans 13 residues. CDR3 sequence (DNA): TGTGCCAGCAGACAGAGGGGCACAGATACGCAGTATTTT. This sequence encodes CASRQRGTDTQYF.

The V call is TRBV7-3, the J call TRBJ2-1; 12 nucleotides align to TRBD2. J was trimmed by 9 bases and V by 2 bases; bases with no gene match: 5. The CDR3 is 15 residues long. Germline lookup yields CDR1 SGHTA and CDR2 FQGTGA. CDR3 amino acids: CASSLASGGVGEQFF. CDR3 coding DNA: TGTGCCAGCAGCTTAGCTAGCGGGGGGGTAGGTGAGCAGTTCTTC.

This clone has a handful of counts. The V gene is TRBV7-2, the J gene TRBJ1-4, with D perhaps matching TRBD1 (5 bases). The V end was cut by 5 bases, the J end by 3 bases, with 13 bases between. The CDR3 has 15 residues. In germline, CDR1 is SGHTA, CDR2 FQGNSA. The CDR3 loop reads CASSPRRGPNEKLFF. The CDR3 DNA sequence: TGTGCCAGCAGCCCCCGGCGGGGACCTAATGAAAAACTGTTTTTT.

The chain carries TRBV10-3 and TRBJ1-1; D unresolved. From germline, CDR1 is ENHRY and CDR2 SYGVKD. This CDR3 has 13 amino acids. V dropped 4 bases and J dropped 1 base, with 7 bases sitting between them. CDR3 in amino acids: CAISVRENTEAFF. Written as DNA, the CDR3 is TGTGCCATCAGTGTTCGAGAGAACACTGAAGCTTTCTTT.

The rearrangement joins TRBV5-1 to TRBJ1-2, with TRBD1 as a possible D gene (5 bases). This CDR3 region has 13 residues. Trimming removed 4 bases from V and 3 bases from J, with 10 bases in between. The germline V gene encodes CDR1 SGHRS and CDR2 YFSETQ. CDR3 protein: CASSPVRDYGYTF. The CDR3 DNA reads TGCGCCAGCAGCCCCGTCAGGGACTATGGCTACACCTTC.

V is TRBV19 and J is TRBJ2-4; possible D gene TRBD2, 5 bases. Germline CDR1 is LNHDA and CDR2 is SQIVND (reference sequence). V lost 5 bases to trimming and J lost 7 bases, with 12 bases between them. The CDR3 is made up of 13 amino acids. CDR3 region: CASSVPGKNIQYF. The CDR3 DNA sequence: TGTGCCAGTAGTGTTCCGGGGAAGAACATTCAGTACTTC.

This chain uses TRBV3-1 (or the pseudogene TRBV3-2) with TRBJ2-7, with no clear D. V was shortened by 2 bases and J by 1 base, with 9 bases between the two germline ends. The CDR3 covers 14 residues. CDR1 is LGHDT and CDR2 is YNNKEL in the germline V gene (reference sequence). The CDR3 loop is CASSQQVFSYEQYF. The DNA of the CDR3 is TGTGCCAGCAGCCAACAGGTTTTTTCCTACGAGCAGTACTTC.

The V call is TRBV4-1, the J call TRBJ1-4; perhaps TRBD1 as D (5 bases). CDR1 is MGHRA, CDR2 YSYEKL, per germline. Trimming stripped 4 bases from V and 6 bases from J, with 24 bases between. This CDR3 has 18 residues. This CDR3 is CASSRPGGVRERDEKLFF. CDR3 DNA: TGCGCCAGCAGCCGCCCCGGAGGGGTACGGGAGAGGGATGAAAAACTGTTTTTT.

CDR3 sequence (DNA): TGCGCCAGCAGCGAAAGGACAGGTGAAGCTTTCTTT. Translation: CASSERTGEAFF. The V and J genes are TRBV4-1 and TRBJ1-1, with 7 bases aligning to TRBD1. The CDR3 contains 12 residues. V trimming: 5 bases; J trimming: 7 bases; junction bases outside the gene matches: 4. From germline, CDR1 is MGHRA and CDR2 YSYEKL.

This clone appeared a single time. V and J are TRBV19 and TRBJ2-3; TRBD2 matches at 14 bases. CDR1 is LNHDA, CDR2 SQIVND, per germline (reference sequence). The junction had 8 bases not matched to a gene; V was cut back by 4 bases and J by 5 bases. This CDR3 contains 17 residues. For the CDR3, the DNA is TGTGCCAGTAGTACCTCGACTAGCGGGGGGGCCATAGATACGCAGTATTTT. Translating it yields CASSTSTSGGAIDTQYF.

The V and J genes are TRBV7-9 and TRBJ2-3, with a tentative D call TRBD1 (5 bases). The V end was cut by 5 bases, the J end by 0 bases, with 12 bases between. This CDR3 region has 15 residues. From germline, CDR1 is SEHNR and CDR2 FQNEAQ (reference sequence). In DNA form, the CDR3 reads TGTGCCAGCAGCCGCCGGACAATAAGCACAGATACGCAGTATTTT. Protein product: CASSRRTISTDTQYF.

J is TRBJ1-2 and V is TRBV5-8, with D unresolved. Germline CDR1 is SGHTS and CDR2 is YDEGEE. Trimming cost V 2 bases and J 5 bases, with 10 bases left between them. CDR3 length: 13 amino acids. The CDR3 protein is CASSLATFYGYTF. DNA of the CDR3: TGTGCCAGCAGCTTAGCGACCTTTTATGGCTACACCTTC.

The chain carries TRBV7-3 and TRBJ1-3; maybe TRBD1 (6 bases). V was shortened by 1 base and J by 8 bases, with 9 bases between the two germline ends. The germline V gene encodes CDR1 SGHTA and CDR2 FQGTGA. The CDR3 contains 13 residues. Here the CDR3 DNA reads TGTGCCAGCAGCTTAAATGAGGGGGACACCATATATTTT. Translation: CASSLNEGDTIYF.

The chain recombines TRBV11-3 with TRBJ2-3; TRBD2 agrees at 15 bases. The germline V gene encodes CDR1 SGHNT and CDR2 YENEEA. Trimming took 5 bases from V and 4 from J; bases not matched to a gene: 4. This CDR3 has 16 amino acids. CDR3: CASSVGLAGGPDTQYF. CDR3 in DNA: TGTGCCAGCAGCGTAGGACTAGCGGGGGGGCCAGATACGCAGTATTTT. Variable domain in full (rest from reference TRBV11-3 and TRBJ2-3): EAGVVQSPRYKIIEKKQPVAFWCNPISGHNTLYWYLQNLGQGPELLIRYENEEAVDDSQLPKDRFSAERLKGVDSTLKIQPAELGDSAVYLCASSVGLAGGPDTQYFGPGTRLTVL.

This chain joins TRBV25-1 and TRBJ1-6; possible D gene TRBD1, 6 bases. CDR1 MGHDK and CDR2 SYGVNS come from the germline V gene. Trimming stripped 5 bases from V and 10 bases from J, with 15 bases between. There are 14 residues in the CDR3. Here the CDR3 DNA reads TGTGCCAGCAGTTTTAGGACAGTACGATCACCCCTCCACTTT. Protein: CASSFRTVRSPLHF.

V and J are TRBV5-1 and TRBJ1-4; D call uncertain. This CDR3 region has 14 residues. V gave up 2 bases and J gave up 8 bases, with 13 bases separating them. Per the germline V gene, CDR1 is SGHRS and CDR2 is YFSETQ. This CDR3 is CASSFQDLGEKLFF. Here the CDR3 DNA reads TGCGCCAGCAGCTTCCAGGATCTTGGCGAAAAACTGTTTTTT.

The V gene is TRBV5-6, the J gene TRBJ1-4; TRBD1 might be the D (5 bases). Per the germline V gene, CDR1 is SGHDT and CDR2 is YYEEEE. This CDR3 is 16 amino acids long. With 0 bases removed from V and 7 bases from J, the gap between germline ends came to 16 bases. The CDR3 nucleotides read TGTGCCAGCAGCTTGGACCGGCTCGGGGGTAGTGAAAAACTGTTTTTT. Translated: CASSLDRLGGSEKLFF.

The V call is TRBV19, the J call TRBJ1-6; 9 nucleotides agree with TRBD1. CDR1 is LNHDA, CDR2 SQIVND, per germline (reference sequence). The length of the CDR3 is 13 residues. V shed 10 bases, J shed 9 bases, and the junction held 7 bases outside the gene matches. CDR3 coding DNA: TGTGCCACCGGGGACAGGGACAGTTCACCCCTCCACTTT. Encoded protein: CATGDRDSSPLHF.

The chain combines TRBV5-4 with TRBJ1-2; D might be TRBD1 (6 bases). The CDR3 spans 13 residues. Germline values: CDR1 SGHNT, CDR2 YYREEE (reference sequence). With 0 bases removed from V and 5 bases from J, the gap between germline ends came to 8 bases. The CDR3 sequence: CASSLGDKYGYTF. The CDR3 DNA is TGTGCCAGCAGCTTGGGGGACAAGTATGGCTACACCTTC.

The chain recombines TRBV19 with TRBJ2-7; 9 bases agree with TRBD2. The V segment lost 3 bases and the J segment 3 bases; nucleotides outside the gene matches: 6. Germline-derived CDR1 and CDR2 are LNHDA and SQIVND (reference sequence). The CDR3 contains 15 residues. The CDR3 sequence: CASSMVLAGIYEQYF. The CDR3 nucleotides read TGTGCCAGTAGTATGGTCCTAGCGGGGATCTACGAGCAGTACTTC.